This T cell receptor (beta chain) was profiled in a study of blood T cell repertoires in COVID-19. In the source study's methods: Amplified reference gene primers provided the basis for estimating nucleated cell counts. Generated by immunoSEQ multiplex PCR, the TCRdb table keeps only in-frame clones and is missing some. V, J and clone size are taken as reported in that table, and D and trimming were inferred from the DNA itself. The sample carries 390,000 or so clones, 85% to 90% recorded once. The CDR3 has 18 amino acids. The germline V gene has CDR1 SEHNR and CDR2 FQNEAQ (reference sequence). V lost 1 base, J lost 5 bases, and 21 bases lay in between.

The chain is built from TRBV7-9 and TRBJ1-5, with unresolved D. Material: peripheral blood. This receptor was taken from a man between 18 and 35 years old with active or convalescent COVID-19. The CDR3 DNA reads TGTGCCAGCAGCTTAGACCCTTTTGGGAGCGGCATGGATCAGCCCCAGCATTTT. As protein: CASSLDPFGSGMDQPQHF.